These 22 T cell receptor beta chains were sequenced from one sample in a study of OX40 agonist ivuxolimab in advanced cancers. The repertoire was sequenced with immunoSEQ multiplex PCR; TCRdb's copy has only in-frame clones and lacks some. The sample includes tens of thousands of clones, 91% of them seen just once. The starting material was CD4+ or CD8+ T cells sorted from blood, obtained in a trial of the OX40 agonist ivuxolimab. These receptors originate from an adult with an advanced solid tumor such as melanoma, head and neck, liver or kidney cancer.

This sequence joins TRBV28 and TRBJ2-4; D is possibly TRBD1 (7 bases). Trimming cost V 3 bases and J 2 bases, with 11 bases left between them. CDR3 size: 15 residues. The germline V gene has CDR1 MDHEN and CDR2 SYDVKM. The DNA of the CDR3 is TGTGCCAGCAGTTTGCCAGGGGGGACCAAAAACATTCAGTACTTC. Residues: CASSLPGGTKNIQYF.

The rearrangement uses TRBV10-3 and TRBJ2-1; 11 nucleotides align to TRBD2. The length of the CDR3 is 17 residues. Trimming cost V 0 bases and J 7 bases; bases outside gene matches: 8. Germline-derived CDR1 and CDR2 are ENHRY and SYGVKD. In nucleotides, the CDR3 is TGTGCCATCAGTGAGTCAGGGATGGTAGCGGGAGGGAATGAGCAGTTCTTC. Translation: CAISESGMVAGGNEQFF.

The chain couples TRBV5-6 to TRBJ2-7; 10 nucleotides match TRBD1. In germline, CDR1 is SGHDT, CDR2 YYEEEE. Trimming cost V 4 bases and J 5 bases; bases outside gene matches: 6. This CDR3 comprises 14 residues. The CDR3 protein is CASSLGQGIHEQYF. The CDR3 coding sequence is TGTGCCAGCAGCCTGGGACAGGGGATCCACGAGCAGTACTTC.

The gene calls are TRBV30 and TRBJ2-5; TRBD2 is a possible D gene (6 bases). This CDR3 spans 14 amino acids. The ends were cut back, 2 bases at V and 0 bases at J, with 10 bases in the middle. Germline V gives CDR1 GTSNPN, CDR2 SVGIG (reference sequence). The CDR3 bases are TGTGCCTGGAGTCGCGGGACGGACCAAGAGACCCAGTACTTC. Protein product: CAWSRGTDQETQYF. Combining the CDR3 with reference TRBV30 and TRBJ2-5 gives the whole variable domain SQTIHQWPATLVQPVGSPLSLECTVEGTSNPNLYWYRQAAGRGLQLLFYSVGIGQISSEVPQNLSASRPQDRQFILSSKKLLLSDSGFYLCAWSRGTDQETQYFGPGTRLLVL.

This chain joins TRBV19 and TRBJ2-3, with 7 bases matching TRBD1. Germline V CDR1 and CDR2: LNHDA, SQIVND (reference sequence). The CDR3 covers 17 residues. Trimming removed 0 bases from V and 0 bases from J; junction bases left unmatched: 6. CDR3 in DNA: TGTGCCAGTAGTATAGACCAGACAGGGCGTAGCACAGATACGCAGTATTTT. Amino acids: CASSIDQTGRSTDTQYF.

The J gene is TRBJ2-5, the V gene TRBV7-9; D unclear. The J call is doubtful: the DNA matches TRBJ2-7 better. There are 13 residues in the CDR3. The germline V gene has CDR1 SEHNR and CDR2 FQNEAQ (reference sequence). In DNA, the CDR3 is TGTGCCAGCCCGTACACCCTAGTATCCGAGCAGTACTTC. This sequence encodes CASPYTLVSEQYF.

This CDR3 reads CAWSVGQSFSTDTQYF. The CDR3 DNA sequence: TGTGCCTGGAGTGTTGGACAGAGCTTTAGCACAGATACGCAGTATTTT. This chain connects TRBV30 to TRBJ2-3; D is perhaps TRBD1 (6 bases). Trimming took off 0 bases at V and 0 bases at J, with 13 bases between the two ends. The V gene's germline CDR1 is GTSNPN and CDR2 SVGIG (reference sequence). The CDR3 covers 16 residues.

The chain links TRBV30 to TRBJ2-3, with TRBD2 matching over 9 bases. This CDR3 contains 15 residues. The junction had 12 bases not matched to a gene; V was cut back by 5 bases and J by 6 bases. Germline CDR1 GTSNPN, CDR2 SVGIG (reference sequence). Here the CDR3 reads CAWGIGTSRGDTQYF. As DNA, the CDR3 is TGTGCCTGGGGGATTGGGACTAGCAGGGGGGATACGCAGTATTTT.

V usage is TRBV6-1 and J usage is TRBJ2-4; 10 nucleotides align to TRBD1. The V and J ends lost 2 bases and 7 bases, in that order; junction bases with no gene match: 11. Germline V gene sequence: CDR1 MNHNS, CDR2 SASEGT. The CDR3 runs to 17 residues. The CDR3 is CASSERPPGQGWNIQYF. In DNA, the CDR3 is TGTGCCAGCAGTGAAAGGCCCCCGGGACAGGGGTGGAACATTCAGTACTTC.

The chain employs TRBV27 and TRBJ2-7, with D perhaps matching TRBD2 (6 bases). This CDR3 is built from 16 residues. Germline V gene sequence: CDR1 MNHEY, CDR2 SMNVEV (reference sequence). V dropped 2 bases and J dropped 4 bases, with 18 bases sitting between them. This chain's CDR3 is CASSLGSPGATYEQYF. Written as DNA, the CDR3 is TGTGCCAGCAGTTTAGGGTCCCCGGGAGCGACATACGAGCAGTACTTC.

The chain uses TRBV5-6 and TRBJ2-7; 12 bases map to TRBD2. CDR1 and CDR2 (germline): SGHDT, YYEEEE. CDR3 length: 15 residues. The trim removed 3 bases at V and 0 bases at J, leaving 1 base unmatched. Here the CDR3 reads CASSWGLAGSYEQYF. The CDR3, as DNA: TGTGCCAGCAGCTGGGGACTAGCGGGCTCCTACGAGCAGTACTTC.

V is TRBV28 and J is TRBJ2-7; D is undetermined. The CDR3 loop spans 14 amino acids. Trimming took off 4 bases at V and 6 bases at J, with 16 bases between the two ends. Per the germline V gene, CDR1 is MDHEN and CDR2 is SYDVKM. This chain's CDR3 is CASSSPQLASEQYF. The DNA of the CDR3 is TGTGCCAGCAGTTCTCCTCAACTCGCAAGCGAGCAGTACTTC.

This chain joins TRBV28 and TRBJ1-6; the match to TRBD1 covers 7 bases. This CDR3 region has 18 residues. Germline V gene lookup returns CDR1 MDHEN and CDR2 SYDVKM. Trimming took 0 bases from V and 2 from J; bases not matched to a gene: 7. CDR3 in DNA: TGTGCCAGCAGTTTATGGTCCTCGACAGGGACCTATAATTCACCCCTCCACTTT. Protein sequence: CASSLWSSTGTYNSPLHF.

V is TRBV19 and J is TRBJ2-6; tentative D call: TRBD1 (5 bases). The germline V gene has CDR1 LNHDA and CDR2 SQIVND (reference sequence). The V end was cut by 7 bases, the J end by 1 base, with 14 bases between. There are 16 residues in the CDR3. This CDR3 reads CASNQGRLSGANVLTF. In nucleotides, the CDR3 is TGTGCCAGTAATCAGGGCCGACTTTCTGGGGCCAACGTCCTGACTTTC.

The CDR3 bases are TGTGCCAGCAGCCAAGATCTTGGGCAGGGAAGCTACGAGCAGTACTTC. As protein: CASSQDLGQGSYEQYF. This chain connects TRBV4-2 to TRBJ2-7, with D tentatively TRBD1 (5 bases). The CDR3 is made up of 16 amino acids. With 0 bases removed from V and 3 bases from J, the gap between germline ends came to 15 bases. Germline V gene lookup returns CDR1 LGHNA and CDR2 YNFKEQ.

V is TRBV7-2 and J is TRBJ1-4, with D uncertain. Deletions cut 5 bases from V and 3 bases from J, with 10 bases between. There are 14 residues in the CDR3. Germline V gene lookup returns CDR1 SGHTA and CDR2 FQGNSA. In DNA form, the CDR3 reads TGTGCCAGCAGCCCCCGGGCCTCTAATGAAAAACTGTTTTTT. This gives the protein CASSPRASNEKLFF. Full variable domain (rest looked up from reference TRBV7-2 and TRBJ1-4): GAGVSQSPSNKVTEKGKDVELRCDPISGHTALYWYRQSLGQGLEFLIYFQGNSAPDKSGLPSDRFSAERTGGSVSTLTIQRTQQEDSAVYLCASSPRASNEKLFFGSGTQLSVL.

The chain combines TRBV30 with TRBJ1-1, with D perhaps matching TRBD1 (6 bases). The CDR3 is 14 residues long. The V and J ends lost 4 bases and 8 bases respectively, with 20 bases between them. Germline CDR1 is GTSNPN and CDR2 is SVGIG (reference sequence). The CDR3 here is CAWIPFLLGGEAFF. As DNA, the CDR3 is TGTGCCTGGATCCCTTTCCTTTTAGGGGGGGAAGCTTTCTTT.

This sequence joins TRBV5-6 and TRBJ2-1; the D gene is possibly TRBD1 (5 bases). This CDR3 has 13 residues. Germline V gives CDR1 SGHDT, CDR2 YYEEEE. Trimming left V 4 bases short and J 6 bases short, with 11 bases between. The CDR3 region has the DNA TGTGCCAGCAGCCGCCCCCAGGGCAATGAGCAGTTCTTC. Its protein product is CASSRPQGNEQFF.

A single count supports this clone. The chain recombines TRBV7-9 with TRBJ2-7; a weak D match, TRBD2 (6 bases). Germline values: CDR1 SEHNR, CDR2 FQNEAQ (reference sequence). Trimming shortened V by 5 bases and J by 0 bases, and 11 bases separated the two germline ends. The CDR3 sequence is 14 residues long. This CDR3 is CASSVGSGSYEQYF. The CDR3 DNA reads as TGTGCCAGCAGCGTAGGTAGCGGCTCCTACGAGCAGTACTTC.

This chain links TRBV5-4 with TRBJ2-1; 10 bases line up with TRBD1. Germline V gene data show CDR1 as SGHNT and CDR2 as YYREEE (reference sequence). CDR3 length equals 16 residues. V was pared by 4 bases and J by 5 bases, with 9 bases of the junction left unmatched. CDR3 in amino acids: CASSRTMTGGHNEQFF. CDR3 bases: TGTGCCAGCAGCCGGACGATGACAGGGGGCCACAATGAGCAGTTCTTC. The full variable domain, with the rest looked up from reference TRBV5-4 and TRBJ2-1, is ETGVTQSPTHLIKTRGQQVTLRCSSQSGHNTVSWYQQALGQGPQFIFQYYREEENGRGNFPPRFSGLQFPNYSSELNVNALELDDSALYLCASSRTMTGGHNEQFFGPGTRLTVL.

The genes are TRBV11-2 and TRBJ1-1; 8 bases line up with TRBD1. The V and J ends lost 8 bases and 4 bases, in that order; junction bases with no gene match: 9. This CDR3 is 14 amino acids long. Germline V gene data show CDR1 as SGHAT and CDR2 as FQNNGV. CDR3 amino acids: CASESITGGTEAFF. The CDR3 DNA reads TGTGCCAGCGAATCAATTACAGGGGGCACTGAAGCTTTCTTT.

This sequence joins TRBV28 and TRBJ1-2; TRBD1 is a possible D gene (6 bases). CDR1 is MDHEN, CDR2 SYDVKM, per germline. The CDR3 covers 17 residues. Trimming pared 3 bases from V and 0 bases from J, leaving 17 bases between. The CDR3 region is CASSFWGGGHTNYGYTF. CDR3 DNA: TGTGCCAGCAGTTTTTGGGGAGGGGGGCACACTAACTATGGCTACACCTTC.